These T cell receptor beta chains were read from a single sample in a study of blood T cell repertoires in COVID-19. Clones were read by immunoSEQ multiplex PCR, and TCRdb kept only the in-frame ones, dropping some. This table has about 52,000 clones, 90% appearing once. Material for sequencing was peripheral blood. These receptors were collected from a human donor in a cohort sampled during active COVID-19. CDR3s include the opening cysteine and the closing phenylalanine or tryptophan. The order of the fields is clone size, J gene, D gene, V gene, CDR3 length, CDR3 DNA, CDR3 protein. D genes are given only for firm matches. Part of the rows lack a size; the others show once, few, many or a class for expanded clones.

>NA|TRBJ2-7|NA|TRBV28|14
TGTGCCAGCGGTGGGGGCAGGGTTGGGGACGAGCAGTACTTC
CASGGGRVGDEQYF
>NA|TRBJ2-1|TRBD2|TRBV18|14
TGTGCCAGCTCCCACGGAGCGGGATCCAATGAGCAGTTCTTC
CASSHGAGSNEQFF
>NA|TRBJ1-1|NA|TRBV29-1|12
TGCAGCGCCGGACAGCAGAACACTGAAGCTTTCTTT
CSAGQQNTEAFF
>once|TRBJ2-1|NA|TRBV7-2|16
TGTGCCAGCAGCTTAATCGGACTAAGGGCGGGGAATGAGCAGTTCTTC
CASSLIGLRAGNEQFF
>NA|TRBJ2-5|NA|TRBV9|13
TGTGCCAGCAGCGTAGAGGAGGGAGAGACCCAGTACTTC
CASSVEEGETQYF
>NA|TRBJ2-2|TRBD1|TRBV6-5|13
TGTGCCAGCGGGACAGGGGGCACCGGGGAGCTGTTTTTT
CASGTGGTGELFF
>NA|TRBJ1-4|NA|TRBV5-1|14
TGCGCCAGCAGCTCAGGGGTTTACAGTGAAAAACTGTTTTTT
CASSSGVYSEKLFF
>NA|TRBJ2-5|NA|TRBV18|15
TGTGCCAGCTCACCACCGAGCCTGCCTCAAGAGACCCAGTACTTC
CASSPPSLPQETQYF
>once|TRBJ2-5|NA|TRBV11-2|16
TGTGCCAGCAGCACACAGTCCAGGGGAAGTCGAGAGACCCAGTACTTC
CASSTQSRGSRETQYF
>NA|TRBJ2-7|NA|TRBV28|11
TGTGCCAGCAGTTCGGTTGTCGAGCAGTACTTC
CASSSVVEQYF
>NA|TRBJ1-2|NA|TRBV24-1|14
TGTGCCACCAGTGGTGAGACGGGAGGATATGGCTACACCTTC
CATSGETGGYGYTF
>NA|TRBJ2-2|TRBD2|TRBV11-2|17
TGTGCCAGCAGCTTAGATCGGGTAGCGGGAGCAGTCGGGGAGCTGTTTTTT
CASSLDRVAGAVGELFF
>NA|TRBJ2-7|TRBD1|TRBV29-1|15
TGCAGCGTTGAAGTGGGACAGGGTTCTTACTACGAGCAGTACTTC
CSVEVGQGSYYEQYF
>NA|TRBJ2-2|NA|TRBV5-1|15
TGCGCCAGCAGCTTCACGGGGGAGAACACCGGGGAGCTGTTTTTT
CASSFTGENTGELFF
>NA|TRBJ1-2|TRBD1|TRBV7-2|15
TGTGCCAGCAGCCCACGACAGGGTTCTAACTATGGCTACACCTTC
CASSPRQGSNYGYTF
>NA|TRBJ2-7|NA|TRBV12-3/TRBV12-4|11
TGTGCCAGCAGCTCTACCTACGAGCAGTACTTC
CASSSTYEQYF
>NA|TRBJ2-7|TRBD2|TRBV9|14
TGTGCCAGCAGCGTGGGAGGGGAGAGGAACGAGCAGTACTTC
CASSVGGERNEQYF
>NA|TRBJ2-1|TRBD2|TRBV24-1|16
TGTGCCACCAGTGATTCCCGGGGGGGCCCCTACAATGAGCAGTTCTTC
CATSDSRGGPYNEQFF
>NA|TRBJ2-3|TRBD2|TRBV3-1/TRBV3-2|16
TGTGCCAGCAGCCCCGGGACTAGCGGGGGCGCAGATACGCAGTATTTT
CASSPGTSGGADTQYF
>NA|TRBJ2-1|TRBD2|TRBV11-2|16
TGTGCCAGCAGCCCCCTTCGAGGGAGGGCCTACAATGAGCAGTTCTTC
CASSPLRGRAYNEQFF
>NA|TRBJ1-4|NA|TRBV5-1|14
TGCGCCAGCAGCCCCGACAGACCTAATGAAAAACTGTTTTTT
CASSPDRPNEKLFF
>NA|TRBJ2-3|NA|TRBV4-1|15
TGCGCCAGCAGCCAAGTTTATCCGGGTACAGATACGCAGTATTTT
CASSQVYPGTDTQYF
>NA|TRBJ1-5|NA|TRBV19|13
TGTGCCAGTAGTATTAGCGGAAATCAGCCCCAGCATTTT
CASSISGNQPQHF
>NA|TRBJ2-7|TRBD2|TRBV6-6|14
TGTGCCAGCGGCCCTATAGCGGGAACCTACGAGCAGTACTTC
CASGPIAGTYEQYF
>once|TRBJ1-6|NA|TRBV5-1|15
TGCGCCAGCAGCCCCGCGGAGGGGCGGGATTCACCCCTCCACTTT
CASSPAEGRDSPLHF
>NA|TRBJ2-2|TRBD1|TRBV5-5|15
TGTGCCAGCAGCACAGGGGGCTCGAGCACCGGGGAGCTGTTTTTT
CASSTGGSSTGELFF
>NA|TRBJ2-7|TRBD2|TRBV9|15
TGTGCCAGCAGTCCCGGGGGGGGGCGCTCTGGCGAGCAGTACTTC
CASSPGGGRSGEQYF
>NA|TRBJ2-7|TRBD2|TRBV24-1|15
TGTGCCACCAGTGACCCCCTAGCGGGAGCCTACGAGCAGTACTTC
CATSDPLAGAYEQYF
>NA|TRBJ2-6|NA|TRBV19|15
TGTGCCAGTACGGGATTCTATGCTGGGGCCAACGTCCTGACTTTC
CASTGFYAGANVLTF
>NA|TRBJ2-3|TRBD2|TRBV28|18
TGTGCCAGCAGTAGATCCGGACTAGCGGGAGGTGGGGCAGATACGCAGTATTTT
CASSRSGLAGGGADTQYF
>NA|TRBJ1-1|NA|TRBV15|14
TGTGCCACCAGCCCACGACAGACTAGTCCTGAAGCTTTCTTT
CATSPRQTSPEAFF
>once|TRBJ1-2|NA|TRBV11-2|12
TGTGCCAGCAGCTTAAGGAGGTCCGGCTACACCTTC
CASSLRRSGYTF
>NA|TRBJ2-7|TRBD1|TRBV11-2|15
TGTGCCAGCAGCTGGCGGACAGGATATCTCTACGAGCAGTACTTC
CASSWRTGYLYEQYF
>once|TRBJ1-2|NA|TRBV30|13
TGTGCCTGGAGTTATCGGGCAGGGAATGGCTACACCTTC
CAWSYRAGNGYTF
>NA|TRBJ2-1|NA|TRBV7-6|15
TGTGCCAGCAGCATCTCCGGGACTTTCTACAATGAGCAGTTCTTC
CASSISGTFYNEQFF
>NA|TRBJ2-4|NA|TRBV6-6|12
TGTGCCAGCGAGGGTTCGGTCGGCATTCAGTACTTC
CASEGSVGIQYF
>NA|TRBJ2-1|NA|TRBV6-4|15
TGTGCCAGCAGTGAAGGAATAGCGGCATACAATGAGCAGTTCTTC
CASSEGIAAYNEQFF
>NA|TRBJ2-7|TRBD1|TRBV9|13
TGTGCCAGCAGCCCGAGCCCGACAGGGGAGCAGTACTTC
CASSPSPTGEQYF
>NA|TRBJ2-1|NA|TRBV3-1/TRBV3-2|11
TGTGCCAGCAGGCGTAACAATGAGCAGTTCTTC
CASRRNNEQFF
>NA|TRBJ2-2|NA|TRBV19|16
TGTGCCAGTACTCCCCTTTGGACAACCAACACCGGGGAGCTGTTTTTT
CASTPLWTTNTGELFF
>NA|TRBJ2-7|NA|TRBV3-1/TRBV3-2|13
TGTGCCAGCAGCCAAGGGGCCTCCTACGAGCAGTACTTC
CASSQGASYEQYF
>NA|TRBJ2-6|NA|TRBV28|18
TGTGCCAGCAGTTTACCGGGGAGAAGGTGGAGTTTGGCCAACGTCCTGACTTTC
CASSLPGRRWSLANVLTF
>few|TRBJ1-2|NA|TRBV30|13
TGTGCCTGGAGAGAAAGGGGTTCCAATGGCTACACCTTC
CAWRERGSNGYTF
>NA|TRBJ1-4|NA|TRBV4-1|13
TGCGCCAGCAGCCAAGTACTAGGGGAAAAACTGTTTTTT
CASSQVLGEKLFF
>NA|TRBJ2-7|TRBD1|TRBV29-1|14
TGCAGCGCTAGTACAGGGGCCGGATCCTACGAGCAGTACTTC
CSASTGAGSYEQYF
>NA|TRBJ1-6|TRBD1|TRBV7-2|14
TGTGCCAGCAGCTTCCAGGGGGCGAATTCACCCCTCCACTTT
CASSFQGANSPLHF
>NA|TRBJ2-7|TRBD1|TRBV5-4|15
TGTGCCAGCAGCCCACCGGGACAGGGAGGGTACGAGCAGTACTTC
CASSPPGQGGYEQYF
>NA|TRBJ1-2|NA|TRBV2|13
TGTGCCAGCAGTGAAGTCTTACTCTATGGCTACACCTTC
CASSEVLLYGYTF
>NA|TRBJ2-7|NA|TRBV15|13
TGTGCCACCAGGAAGGACGGGACCTACGAGCAGTACTTC
CATRKDGTYEQYF
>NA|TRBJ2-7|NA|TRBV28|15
TGTGCCAGCAGTTTAAGTCTTACCTTAGCCTACGAGCAGTACTTC
CASSLSLTLAYEQYF
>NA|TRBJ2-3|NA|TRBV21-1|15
TGTGCCAGCAGCGGTCGGGTCACAAGCACAGATACGCAGTATTTT
CASSGRVTSTDTQYF
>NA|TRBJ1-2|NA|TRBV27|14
TGTGCCAGCAGTTTATTGTCGGGGGACTATGGCTACACCTTC
CASSLLSGDYGYTF
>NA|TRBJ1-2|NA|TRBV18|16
TGTGCCAGCTCACCGGATTGGGCAGACGGCGGGAGTGGCTACACCTTC
CASSPDWADGGSGYTF
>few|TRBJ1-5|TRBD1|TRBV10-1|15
TGCGCCAGCAGTGAAAACCGACAGGGGAGTCAGCCCCAGCATTTT
CASSENRQGSQPQHF
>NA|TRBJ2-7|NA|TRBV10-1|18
TGCGCCAGCCTGAGGGTTAGACAAGCCGTGCCGAGCTCCTACGAGCAGTACTTC
CASLRVRQAVPSSYEQYF
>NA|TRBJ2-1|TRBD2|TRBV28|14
TGTGCCAGCAGACTGTGGCTAGCGGGATATGAGCAGTTCTTC
CASRLWLAGYEQFF
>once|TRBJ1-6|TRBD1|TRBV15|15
TGTGCCACCAGCAGAGAGGGACAGATTAATTCACCCCTCCACTTT
CATSREGQINSPLHF